The present T cell receptor (beta chain) was sequenced within a study of T and B cells in COVID-19 patients. BIOMED2 TRB-A/B primer pools were used in multiplex TRB PCR. TCRdb re-called the multiplex PCR reads through MiXCR, storing one row per CDR3 protein. The data contain approximately 17,000 distinct CDR3 sequences, approximately 30% of them seen just once; the ten biggest clones take up approximately 4.6%. Each TRB amplification used about 220-500 ng of genomic DNA from blood. V lost 4 bases to trimming and J lost 0 bases; unmatched junction nucleotides: 9. The germline CDR1 and CDR2 sequences are MNHEY and SVGEGT. CDR3 length equals 17 residues. This clonotype has a handful of counts.

The receptor was derived from a human donor who had recovered from COVID-19. Sequenced sample: blood. The chain links TRBV6-2 or TRBV6-3 to TRBJ2-3; the match to TRBD2 covers 8 bases. CDR3 nucleotide sequence: TGTGCCAGCAGTTGGGAGAGCGGGAGCTCTAGCACAGATACGCAGTATTTT. Its protein is CASSWESGSSSTDTQYF.